The rows below give T cell receptor beta chains drawn from one sample of a study of neurological immune-mediated disorders. TCRdb re-analysed the 5' RACE reads in MiXCR, keeping a single row per CDR3 protein. The sample holds about 48,000 distinct CDR3 sequences, around a tenth seen once. The material sequenced was PBMCs. The receptor set was obtained from a woman aged 40 to 55 with HTLV-1-associated myelopathy (HAM/TSP). CDR3s include the opening cysteine and the closing phenylalanine or tryptophan. The D gene is left open where the match is weak. Some rows mark clone size as missing; the rest say once, few, many or name a class of expanded clone.

d_call	v_call	j_call	clone_size	cdr3_aa	cdr3_nt
TRBD1	TRBV15	TRBJ2-7	many	CATSRTTGAYEQYF	TGTGCCACCAGCAGAACGACAGGGGCCTACGAGCAGTACTTC
TRBD1	TRBV5-5	TRBJ1-6	many	CASSLLGQRSSPLHF	TGTGCCAGCAGCCTGTTGGGACAGAGAAGTTCACCCCTCCACTTT
.	TRBV7-8	TRBJ1-6	many	CASSPTVRNSPLHF	TGTGCCAGCAGCCCAACAGTTCGTAATTCACCCCTCCACTTT
.	TRBV4-1	TRBJ2-3	many	CASSSLTTALGTQYF	TGCGCCAGCAGCTCCCTGACGACGGCGCTAGGTACGCAGTATTTT
.	TRBV9	TRBJ2-3	few	CASSETGTDTQYF	TGTGCCAGCAGTGAGACGGGCACAGATACGCAGTATTTT
.	TRBV4-1	TRBJ2-5	many	CASSQVTGSGETQYF	TGCGCCAGCAGCCAAGTTACGGGGTCAGGGGAGACCCAGTACTTC
.	TRBV7-2	TRBJ1-1	many	CASSLSAGTNTEAFF	TGTGCCAGCAGCCTCTCAGCCGGAACGAACACTGAAGCTTTCTTT
.	TRBV4-1	TRBJ2-5	many	CASSQDRETQYF	TGCGCCAGCAGCCAAGATCGTGAGACCCAGTACTTC
.	TRBV4-1	TRBJ1-2	.	CASRPLGQRHYGYTF	TGCGCCAGCAGACCTTTGGGGCAGAGGCACTATGGCTACACCTTC
.	TRBV5-1	TRBJ2-7	many	CASSLANEQYF	TGCGCCAGCAGCTTGGCTAACGAGCAGTACTTC
.	TRBV29-1	TRBJ1-2	few	CSVGRSDGYIF	TGCAGCGTAGGCAGGTCCGATGGCTACATCTTC
TRBD1	TRBV12-3/TRBV12-4	TRBJ1-4	medium-sized	CASSHSGTGYNEKLFF	TGTGCCAGCAGTCACTCCGGGACAGGCTATAATGAAAAACTGTTTTTT
.	TRBV15	TRBJ2-5	many	CATSPRGETQYF	TGTGCCACCAGTCCTAGGGGGGAGACCCAGTACTTC
TRBD2	TRBV20-1	TRBJ2-1	many	CSARSISGGDNEQFF	TGCAGTGCTAGATCGATTAGCGGGGGGGACAATGAGCAGTTCTTC
.	TRBV5-1	TRBJ2-4	many	CASSLGLRDPDLRYF	TGCGCCAGCAGCTTGGGCCTCCGGGACCCCGACTTGAGGTACTTC